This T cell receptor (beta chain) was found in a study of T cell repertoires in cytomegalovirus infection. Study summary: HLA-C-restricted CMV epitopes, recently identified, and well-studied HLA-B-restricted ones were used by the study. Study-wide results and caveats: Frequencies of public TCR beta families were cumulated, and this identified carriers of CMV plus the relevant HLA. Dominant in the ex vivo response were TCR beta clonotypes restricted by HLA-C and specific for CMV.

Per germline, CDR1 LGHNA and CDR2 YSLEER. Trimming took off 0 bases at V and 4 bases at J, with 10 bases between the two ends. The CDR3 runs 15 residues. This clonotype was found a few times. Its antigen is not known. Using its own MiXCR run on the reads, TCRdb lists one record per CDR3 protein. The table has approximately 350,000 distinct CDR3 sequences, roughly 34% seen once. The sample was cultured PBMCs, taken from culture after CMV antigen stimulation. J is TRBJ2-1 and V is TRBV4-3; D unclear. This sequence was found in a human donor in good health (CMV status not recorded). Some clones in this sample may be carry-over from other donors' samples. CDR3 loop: CASSQDRTLYNEQFF. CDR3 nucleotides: TGCGCCAGCAGCCAAGACCGGACCCTATACAATGAGCAGTTCTTC.